This TCR beta chain was recorded in a study of blood T cell repertoires in COVID-19. Here immunoSEQ multiplex PCR was the method, and the copy in TCRdb shows in-frame clones only, minus some. Of about 40,000 clones listed, about 80% were seen once; the top ten hold about 25%. The V and J ends lost 2 bases and 5 bases, in that order; junction bases with no gene match: 1. Germline V gene sequence: CDR1 SGHRS, CDR2 YFSETQ. The CDR3 covers 13 residues. The clonotype originates from a human donor with acute or convalescent COVID-19. The donor label of this sample is uncertain. This chain links TRBV5-1 with TRBJ2-1, with 7 bases that match TRBD1. Input material: peripheral blood. CDR3 protein: CASSFTGDNEQFF. CDR3 bases: TGCGCCAGCAGCTTTACAGGGGACAATGAGCAGTTCTTC.